This passage covers 26 T cell receptor beta chains from one sample sequenced in a study of beta chain features in type 1 diabetes. Their recognized antigens are unknown. The study, taken as a whole, reports: There was a moderate but significant shortening of TCRB CDR3s in all four CD4+ subsets of Type 1 diabetes patients.

The whole isolated RNA underwent reverse transcription, so sequencing captured expressed TCRB transcripts. Repertoires were generated with immunoSEQ multiplex PCR, while TCRdb's copy carries only in-frame clones and drops some. The table shows about 700,000 clones, with roughly 13% occurring only once. Specimen: naive CD4+ T cells from blood. The receptors come from a man aged 18 to 30 with type 1 diabetes.

The chain couples TRBV10-3 to TRBJ2-5, with 9 bases that match TRBD1. After removal of 6 bases from V and 5 bases from J, the junction contained 7 bases not matched to a gene. Germline values: CDR1 ENHRY, CDR2 SYGVKD. This CDR3 is 14 amino acids long. CDR3 coding DNA: TGTGCCATCAGCCCGGACAGGGGATGGGAGACCCAGTACTTC. Protein: CAISPDRGWETQYF.

To note about this clone: Other DNA sequences in the sample encode the same CDR3. The chain carries TRBV6-1 and TRBJ2-5, with no clear D. This CDR3 has 10 residues. Trimming cost V 7 bases and J 5 bases, with 5 bases left between them. CDR1 and CDR2 from the germline V gene are MNHNS and SASEGT. The CDR3 loop is CASNRETQYF. In nucleotides, the CDR3 is TGTGCCAGCAATCGGGAGACCCAGTACTTC.

This clone was seen a single time. This chain connects TRBV18 to TRBJ1-2, with unresolved D. The germline V gene encodes CDR1 KGHSH and CDR2 LQKENI. V shed 5 bases and J shed 3 bases, with 10 bases lying between them. There are 13 residues in the CDR3. For the CDR3, the DNA is TGTGCCAGCTCAACAAGACGCGACTATGGCTACACCTTC. Amino acid sequence: CASSTRRDYGYTF.

This clone appeared a few times. CDR3 nucleotides: TGTGCCAGCAGCTTAGGAGTGGCGGGCTTCCTTGGGGAGACCCAGTACTTC. Translating it yields CASSLGVAGFLGETQYF. The rearrangement links TRBV7-9 to TRBJ2-5; TRBD2 is a possible D gene (5 bases). V shed 1 base and J shed 5 bases, with 20 bases lying between them. CDR1 is SEHNR, CDR2 FQNEAQ, per germline (reference sequence). The CDR3 spans 17 residues.

The chain has TRBV2 and TRBJ2-1, with unresolved D. The germline gives CDR1 SNHLY, CDR2 FYNNEI. V was trimmed by 5 bases and J by 7 bases, leaving 15 bases between them. The length of the CDR3 is 14 residues. The chain's CDR3 is CASSWSSLDNEQFF. In nucleotides, the CDR3 is TGTGCCAGCAGTTGGTCTAGTCTGGATAATGAGCAGTTCTTC. Full variable domain (outside the CDR3, taken from reference TRBV2 and TRBJ2-1): EPEVTQTPSHQVTQMGQEVILRCVPISNHLYFYWYRQILGQKVEFLVSFYNNEISEKSEIFDDQFSVERPDGSNFTLKIRSTKLEDSAMYFCASSWSSLDNEQFFGPGTRLTVL.

This clone has a handful of counts. This specimen includes other DNA sequences encoding the same CDR3. The chain is built from TRBV2 and TRBJ1-2; D uncertain. The V and J ends lost 1 base and 5 bases respectively, with 5 bases between them. From germline, CDR1 is SNHLY and CDR2 FYNNEI. The CDR3 is 12 amino acids. The CDR3: CASSEDGYGYTF. The CDR3 DNA reads as TGTGCCAGCAGTGAAGACGGATATGGCTACACCTTC.

This clone was seen a few times. V usage is TRBV25-1 and J usage is TRBJ1-4, with D perhaps TRBD1 (5 bases). The CDR3 is 13 residues long. Trimming took 4 bases from V and 4 from J, leaving 7 bases between them. Germline CDR1 MGHDK, CDR2 SYGVNS. CDR3 in DNA: TGTGCCAGCAGTGTTGGGGGTAATGAAAAACTGTTTTTT. Encoded protein: CASSVGGNEKLFF.

This clone was seen a handful of times. The junction does not match germline at one end; this may be a read error. The CDR3 coding sequence is TGTGCCAGCAGCAACGCCAGGGGCTCCGACGAGCAGTACTTC. Translation gives CASSNARGSDEQYF. The chain recombines TRBV9 with TRBJ2-5, with a weak D call TRBD1 (6 bases). The J call may be wrong; the DNA end is better matched by TRBJ2-7. The CDR3 has 14 amino acids. Germline CDR1 SGDLS, CDR2 YYNGEE.

The chain uses TRBV4-1 and TRBJ2-5, with 10 bases lining up with TRBD1. Germline assignment: CDR1 MGHRA and CDR2 YSYEKL. This CDR3 region has 18 residues. V shed 6 bases, J shed 4 bases, and the junction held 17 bases outside the gene matches. DNA of the CDR3: TGCGCCAGCAGTCAGATTTTAGGGACAGGGGAGGTAGGAGAGACCCAGTACTTC. This codes for CASSQILGTGEVGETQYF.

This clone showed up just a few times. The V gene is TRBV14, the J gene TRBJ1-4; D unresolved. The CDR3 spans 16 residues. Germline V gene lookup returns CDR1 SGHDN and CDR2 FVKESK. With 4 bases removed from V and 0 bases from J, the gap between germline ends came to 12 bases. The CDR3 coding sequence is TGTGCCAGCAGCCCTATGAAGCCCGCAACTAATGAAAAACTGTTTTTT. It yields the protein CASSPMKPATNEKLFF.

This clone was counted a few times. The CDR3 here is CASSSAGNTGELFF. The CDR3 nucleotides are TGTGCCAGCAGTTCGGCAGGGAACACCGGGGAGCTGTTTTTT. V usage is TRBV28 and J usage is TRBJ2-2; no reliable D call. Germline CDR1 reads MDHEN; CDR2 reads SYDVKM. V was shortened by 4 bases and J by 1 base, with 7 bases between the two germline ends. This CDR3 region has 14 residues.

This clone has a handful of counts. The rearrangement joins TRBV19 to TRBJ1-1, with D possibly matching TRBD1 (5 bases). The CDR3 spans 12 residues. Trimming shortened V by 7 bases and J by 1 base, and 7 bases separated the two germline ends. Germline CDR1 reads LNHDA; CDR2 reads SQIVND (reference sequence). CDR3: CASTGRNTEAFF. DNA for the CDR3: TGTGCCAGTACAGGGAGGAACACTGAAGCTTTCTTT.

This clone was observed a handful of times. The J gene is TRBJ2-7, the V gene TRBV14; unclear D gene. CDR3 size: 11 residues. Germline CDR1 is SGHDN and CDR2 is FVKESK. Trimming removed 2 bases at V and 10 bases at J, with 9 bases between. This CDR3 reads CASSQWSRQYF. The CDR3 region has the DNA TGTGCCAGCAGCCAATGGTCCCGACAGTACTTC.

The chain employs TRBV2 and TRBJ1-2, with 8 bases matching TRBD1. The V and J ends lost 4 bases and 8 bases, in that order; junction bases with no gene match: 9. The CDR3 consists of 14 residues. In germline, CDR1 is SNHLY, CDR2 FYNNEI. The DNA for the CDR3 is TGTGCCAGCAGTGGATCAGGGGGCGCGGGAGGCTACACCTTC. The encoded protein is CASSGSGGAGGYTF.

This clone was detected once. The rearrangement joins TRBV14 to TRBJ1-1; 10 bases are shared with TRBD1. The V and J ends lost 1 base and 4 bases, in that order; junction bases with no gene match: 6. The germline V gene has CDR1 SGHDN and CDR2 FVKESK. This CDR3 has 16 amino acids. CDR3 sequence: CASSQVSWTGGTEAFF. The CDR3 bases are TGTGCCAGCAGCCAAGTGTCCTGGACAGGGGGCACTGAAGCTTTCTTT.

This clone was seen a single time. The rearrangement links TRBV4-1 to TRBJ2-1; D is perhaps TRBD2 (7 bases). This CDR3 comprises 16 residues. Trimming left V 0 bases short and J 3 bases short, with 12 bases between. CDR1 MGHRA and CDR2 YSYEKL come from the germline V gene. CDR3 coding DNA: TGCGCCAGCAGCCAAGATAGGGGGGGCAGCTACAATGAGCAGTTCTTC. This sequence encodes CASSQDRGGSYNEQFF.

This clone showed up just a few times. The V gene is TRBV2, the J gene TRBJ1-2; TRBD1 might be the D (6 bases). Germline loops: CDR1 SNHLY, CDR2 FYNNEI. The CDR3 spans 11 residues. V lost 4 bases and J 9 bases, leaving 9 bases between the germline ends. CDR3 bases: TGTGCCAGCAGTGGCACAGGGAGCTACACCTTC. Protein: CASSGTGSYTF.

This clone has more than one count but fewer than ten. The chain is built from TRBV5-4 and TRBJ1-6, with TRBD1 matching over 8 bases. In germline, CDR1 is SGHNT, CDR2 YYREEE (reference sequence). The V gene end was trimmed by 2 bases and the J gene end by 9 bases; junction bases not matched to a gene: 4. The CDR3 totals 14 residues. The CDR3 DNA is TGTGCCAGCAGCTTAGGACAGGGAAGTTCACCCCTCCACTTT. This encodes CASSLGQGSSPLHF.

This clone appeared a few times. V gene TRBV2 combines with J gene TRBJ2-7; 7 positions match TRBD1. This CDR3 has 13 amino acids. CDR1 SNHLY and CDR2 FYNNEI come from the germline V gene. V lost 4 bases, J lost 5 bases, and 5 bases stayed unmatched. The CDR3 here is CASSVTGWDEQYF. The CDR3 DNA sequence: TGTGCCAGCAGTGTGACAGGGTGGGACGAGCAGTACTTC.

This sequence joins TRBV7-9 and TRBJ1-5; D gene ambiguous. V gave up 6 bases and J gave up 2 bases, with 11 bases separating them. This CDR3 region has 14 residues. Germline CDR1 reads SEHNR; CDR2 reads FQNEAQ (reference sequence). Here the CDR3 DNA reads TGTGCCAGCAGTTCGGACGGCGGCAATCAGCCCCAGCATTTT. Translated, it gives CASSSDGGNQPQHF.

V usage is TRBV23-1 and J usage is TRBJ1-2, with D possibly matching TRBD1 (6 bases). TRBV23-1 is sorted into the ORF group, with uncertain function. V lost 0 bases and J lost 8, with 19 bases in between. The CDR3 loop spans 16 amino acids. The CDR3 spells CASSQSGGGSADGYTF. Written as DNA, the CDR3 is TGCGCCAGCAGTCAATCCGGCGGGGGCTCGGCTGACGGCTACACCTTC.

This clone has only a few counts. Different DNA sequences within this sample yield the same CDR3. V is TRBV28 and J is TRBJ2-7; D ambiguous. Germline CDR1 and CDR2: MDHEN and SYDVKM. V was shortened by 4 bases and J by 3 bases, with 7 bases between the two germline ends. This CDR3 contains 12 residues. The DNA for the CDR3 is TGTGCCAGCAGTTCCCAGGACTACGAGCAGTACTTC. Its translation is CASSSQDYEQYF.

The genes are TRBV6-5 and TRBJ1-2; 10 bases are a match to TRBD1. The CDR3 is 14 amino acids. CDR1 and CDR2 from the germline V gene are MNHEY and SVGAGI. V shed 4 bases and J 3 bases; nucleotides not matched to a gene: 2. This CDR3 is CASSSGQGDYGYTF. CDR3 bases: TGTGCCAGCAGTTCCGGACAGGGGGACTATGGCTACACCTTC.

There are a few counts of this clone. The gene calls are TRBV30 and TRBJ2-7, with D perhaps TRBD2 (6 bases). Per the germline V gene, CDR1 is GTSNPN and CDR2 is SVGIG (reference sequence). The germline V and J ends were trimmed by 0 bases and 4 bases, with 16 bases remaining between them. The CDR3 sequence is 15 residues long. CDR3 sequence reads: CAWSVGRQGRYEQYF. The CDR3 DNA follows: TGTGCCTGGAGTGTGGGGAGGCAGGGCAGATACGAGCAGTACTTC.

The chain is built from TRBV9 and TRBJ2-7, with D uncertain. Germline V gene data show CDR1 as SGDLS and CDR2 as YYNGEE. Trimming stripped 3 bases from V and 2 bases from J, with 9 bases between. The CDR3 runs 13 residues. CDR3 protein: CASSGASPYEQYF. CDR3 in DNA: TGTGCCAGCAGCGGGGCCTCCCCCTACGAGCAGTACTTC.

The sample holds a few counts of this clone. The rearrangement links TRBV2 to TRBJ2-1; 7 positions match TRBD1. The trim removed 6 bases at V and 3 bases at J, leaving 5 bases unmatched. This CDR3 is built from 14 residues. Germline CDR1 is SNHLY and CDR2 is FYNNEI. CDR3 bases: TGTGCCAGCAGCCAGGGACAGATCTACAATGAGCAGTTCTTC. Amino acid sequence: CASSQGQIYNEQFF.